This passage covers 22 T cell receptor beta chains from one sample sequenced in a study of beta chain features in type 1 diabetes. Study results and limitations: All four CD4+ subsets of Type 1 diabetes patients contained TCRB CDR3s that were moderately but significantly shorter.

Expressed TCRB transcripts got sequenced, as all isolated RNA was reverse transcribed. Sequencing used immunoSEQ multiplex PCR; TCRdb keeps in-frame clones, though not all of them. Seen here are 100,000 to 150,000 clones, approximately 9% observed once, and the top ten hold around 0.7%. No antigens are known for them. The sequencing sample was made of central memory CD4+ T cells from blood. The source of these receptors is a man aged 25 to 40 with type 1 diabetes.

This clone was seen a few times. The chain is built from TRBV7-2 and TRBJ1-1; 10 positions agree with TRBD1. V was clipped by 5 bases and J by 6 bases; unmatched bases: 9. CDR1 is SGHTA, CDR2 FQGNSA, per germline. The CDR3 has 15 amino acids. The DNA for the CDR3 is TGTGCCAGCAGCCCCCAAGGTGGGACAGGGGCTGAAGCTTTCTTT. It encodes CASSPQGGTGAEAFF. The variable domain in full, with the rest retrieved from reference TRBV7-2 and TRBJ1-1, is GAGVSQSPSNKVTEKGKDVELRCDPISGHTALYWYRQSLGQGLEFLIYFQGNSAPDKSGLPSDRFSAERTGGSVSTLTIQRTQQEDSAVYLCASSPQGGTGAEAFFGQGTRLTVV.

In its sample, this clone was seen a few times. The CDR3 nucleotides read TGTGCCAGCAGCCTACTAGCGGGGGCCCTCAATGAGCAGTTCTTC. It yields the protein CASSLLAGALNEQFF. The chain links TRBV6-1 to TRBJ2-1; 11 bases align to TRBD2. J gave up 6 bases and V 6 bases, and 7 bases lay outside the gene matches. The CDR3 totals 15 residues. In germline, CDR1 is MNHNS, CDR2 SASEGT.

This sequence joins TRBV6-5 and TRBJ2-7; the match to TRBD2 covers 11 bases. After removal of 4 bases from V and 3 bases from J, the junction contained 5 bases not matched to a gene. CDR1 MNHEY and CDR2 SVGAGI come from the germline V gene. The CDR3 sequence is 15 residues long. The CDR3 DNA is TGTGCCAGCAGTTTAGCGGGGGGGCAAAACTACGAGCAGTACTTC. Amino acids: CASSLAGGQNYEQYF.

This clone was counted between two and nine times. Here the CDR3 reads CASSGPNTGELFF. CDR3 sequence (DNA): TGTGCCAGCTCAGGGCCGAACACCGGGGAGCTGTTTTTT. V gene TRBV7-2 combines with J gene TRBJ2-2; D may be TRBD1 (5 bases). The CDR3 has 13 residues. Germline lookup yields CDR1 SGHTA and CDR2 FQGNSA. V gave up 8 bases and J gave up 0 bases, with 7 bases separating them.

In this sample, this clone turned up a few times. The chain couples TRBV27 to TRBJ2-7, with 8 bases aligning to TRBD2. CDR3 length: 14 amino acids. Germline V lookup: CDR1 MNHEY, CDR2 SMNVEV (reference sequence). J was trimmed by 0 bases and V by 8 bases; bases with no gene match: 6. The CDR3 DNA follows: TGTGCCAGCCGCGGGGGGTCGAGCTCCTACGAGCAGTACTTC. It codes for CASRGGSSSYEQYF.

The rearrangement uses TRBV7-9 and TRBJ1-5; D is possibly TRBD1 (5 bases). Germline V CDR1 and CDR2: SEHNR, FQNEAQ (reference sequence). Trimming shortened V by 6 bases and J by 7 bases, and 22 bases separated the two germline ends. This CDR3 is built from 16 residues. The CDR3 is CASSLHGGGGLQPQHF. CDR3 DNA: TGTGCCAGCAGTCTCCATGGGGGGGGTGGGCTACAGCCCCAGCATTTT.

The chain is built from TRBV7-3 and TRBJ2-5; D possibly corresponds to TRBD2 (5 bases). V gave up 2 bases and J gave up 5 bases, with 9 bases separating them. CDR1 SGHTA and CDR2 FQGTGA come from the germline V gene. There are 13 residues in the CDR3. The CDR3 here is CASSLDYSETQYF. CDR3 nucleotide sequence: TGTGCCAGCAGCTTAGACTACTCCGAGACCCAGTACTTC.

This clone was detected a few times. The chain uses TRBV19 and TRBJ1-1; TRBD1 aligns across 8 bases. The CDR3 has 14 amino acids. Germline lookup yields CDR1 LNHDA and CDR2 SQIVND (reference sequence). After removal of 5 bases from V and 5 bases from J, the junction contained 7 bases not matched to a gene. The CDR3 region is CASSARDRRTEAFF. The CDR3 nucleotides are TGTGCCAGTAGTGCCCGGGACAGGAGAACTGAAGCTTTCTTT.

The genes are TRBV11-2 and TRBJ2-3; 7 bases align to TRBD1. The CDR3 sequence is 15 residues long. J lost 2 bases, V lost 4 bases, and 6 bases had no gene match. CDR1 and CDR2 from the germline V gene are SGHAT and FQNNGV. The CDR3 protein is CASSSGQTYTDTQYF. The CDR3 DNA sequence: TGTGCCAGCAGCTCGGGACAGACATACACAGATACGCAGTATTTT.

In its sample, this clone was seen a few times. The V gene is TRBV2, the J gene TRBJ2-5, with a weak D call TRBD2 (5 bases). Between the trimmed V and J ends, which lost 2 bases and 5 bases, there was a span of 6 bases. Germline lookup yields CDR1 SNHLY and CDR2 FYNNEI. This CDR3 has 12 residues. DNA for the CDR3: TGTGCCAGCAGTGAAAGGAGGGAGACCCAGTACTTC. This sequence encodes CASSERRETQYF.

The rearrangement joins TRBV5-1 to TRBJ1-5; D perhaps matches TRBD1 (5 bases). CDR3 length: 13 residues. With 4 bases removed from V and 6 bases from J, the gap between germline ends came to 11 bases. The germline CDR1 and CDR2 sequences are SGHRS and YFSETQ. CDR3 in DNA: TGCGCCAGCAGCAAGGACATTGGTCAGCCCCAGCATTTT. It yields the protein CASSKDIGQPQHF. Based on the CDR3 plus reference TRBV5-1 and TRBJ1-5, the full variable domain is KAGVTQTPRYLIKTRGQQVTLSCSPISGHRSVSWYQQTPGQGLQFLFEYFSETQRNKGNFPGRFSGRQFSNSRSEMNVSTLELGDSALYLCASSKDIGQPQHFGDGTRLSIL.

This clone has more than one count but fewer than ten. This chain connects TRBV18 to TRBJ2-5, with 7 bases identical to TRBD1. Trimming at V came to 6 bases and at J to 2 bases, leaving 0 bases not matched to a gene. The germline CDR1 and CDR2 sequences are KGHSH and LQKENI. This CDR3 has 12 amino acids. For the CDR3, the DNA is TGTGCCAGCTCGGGACAGCAAGAGACCCAGTACTTC. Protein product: CASSGQQETQYF. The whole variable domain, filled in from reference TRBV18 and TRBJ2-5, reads NAGVMQNPRHLVRRRGQEARLRCSPMKGHSHVYWYRQLPEEGLKFMVYLQKENIIDESGMPKERFSAEFPKEGPSILRIQQVVRGDSAAYFCASSGQQETQYFGPGTRLLVL.

CDR3 coding DNA: TGTGCCAGCAGCTCCCGTACCATCCTAGCCTCTCCGTATTTT. Translating it yields CASSSRTILASPYF. The chain carries TRBV7-8 and TRBJ2-3, with D possibly TRBD2 on 5 matching bases. Looked up from germline, CDR1 is SGHVS and CDR2 is FQNEAQ. Trimming stripped 4 bases from V and 14 bases from J, with 22 bases between. The CDR3 totals 14 residues.

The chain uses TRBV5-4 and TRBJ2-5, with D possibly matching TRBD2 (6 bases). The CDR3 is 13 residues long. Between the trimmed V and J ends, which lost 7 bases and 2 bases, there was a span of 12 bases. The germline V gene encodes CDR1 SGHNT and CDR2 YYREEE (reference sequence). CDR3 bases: TGTGCCAGCGAGGAGGCGGGGCAAGAGACCCAGTACTTC. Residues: CASEEAGQETQYF. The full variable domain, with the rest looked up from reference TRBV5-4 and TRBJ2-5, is ETGVTQSPTHLIKTRGQQVTLRCSSQSGHNTVSWYQQALGQGPQFIFQYYREEENGRGNFPPRFSGLQFPNYSSELNVNALELDDSALYLCASEEAGQETQYFGPGTRLLVL.

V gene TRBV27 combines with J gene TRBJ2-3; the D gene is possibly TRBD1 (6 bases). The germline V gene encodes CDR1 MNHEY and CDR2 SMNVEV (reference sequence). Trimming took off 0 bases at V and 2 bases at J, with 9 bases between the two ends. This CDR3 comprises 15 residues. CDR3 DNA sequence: TGTGCCAGCAGTTTATCGGGGGCCCTCACAGATACGCAGTATTTT. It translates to CASSLSGALTDTQYF.

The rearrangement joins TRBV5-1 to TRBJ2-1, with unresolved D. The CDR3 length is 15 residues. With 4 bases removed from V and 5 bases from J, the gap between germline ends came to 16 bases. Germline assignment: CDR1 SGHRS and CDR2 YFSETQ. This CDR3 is CASSLTTQIDNEQFF. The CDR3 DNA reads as TGCGCCAGCAGCCTAACGACTCAAATAGACAATGAGCAGTTCTTC.

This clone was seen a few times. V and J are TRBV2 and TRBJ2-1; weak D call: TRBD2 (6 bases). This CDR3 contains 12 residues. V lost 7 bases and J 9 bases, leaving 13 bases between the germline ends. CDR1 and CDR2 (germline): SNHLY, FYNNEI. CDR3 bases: TGTGCCAGCATGCGGGGCGAGGGTGAGCAGTTCTTC. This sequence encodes CASMRGEGEQFF. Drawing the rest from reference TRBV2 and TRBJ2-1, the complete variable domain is EPEVTQTPSHQVTQMGQEVILRCVPISNHLYFYWYRQILGQKVEFLVSFYNNEISEKSEIFDDQFSVERPDGSNFTLKIRSTKLEDSAMYFCASMRGEGEQFFGPGTRLTVL.

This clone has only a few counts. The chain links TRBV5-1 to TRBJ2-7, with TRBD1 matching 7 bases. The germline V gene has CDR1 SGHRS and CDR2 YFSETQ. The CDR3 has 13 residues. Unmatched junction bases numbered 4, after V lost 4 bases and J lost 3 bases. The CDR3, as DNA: TGCGCCAGCAGCGATCGGGACAGCTACGAGCAGTACTTC. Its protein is CASSDRDSYEQYF.

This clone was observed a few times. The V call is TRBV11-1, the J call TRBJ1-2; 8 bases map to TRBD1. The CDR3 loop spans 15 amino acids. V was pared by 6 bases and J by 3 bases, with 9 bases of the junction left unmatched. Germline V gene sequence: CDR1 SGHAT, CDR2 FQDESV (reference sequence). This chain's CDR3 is CASRTRPTGDYGYTF. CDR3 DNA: TGTGCCAGCAGAACCCGCCCGACAGGGGACTATGGCTACACCTTC.

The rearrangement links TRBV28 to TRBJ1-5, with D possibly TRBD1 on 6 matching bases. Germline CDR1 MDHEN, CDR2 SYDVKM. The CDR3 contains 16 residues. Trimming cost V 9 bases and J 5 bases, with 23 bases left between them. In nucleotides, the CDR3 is TGTGCCAGTTCAACGTTCACAGGGAGAGGTGATCAGCCCCAGCATTTT. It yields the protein CASSTFTGRGDQPQHF.

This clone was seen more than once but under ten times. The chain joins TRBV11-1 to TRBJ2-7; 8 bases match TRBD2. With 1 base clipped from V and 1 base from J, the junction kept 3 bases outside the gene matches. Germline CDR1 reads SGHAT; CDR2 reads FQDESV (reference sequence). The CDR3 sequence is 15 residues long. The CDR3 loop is CASSLEASGSYEQYF. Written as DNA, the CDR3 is TGTGCCAGCAGCTTAGAGGCTAGCGGGTCCTACGAGCAGTACTTC. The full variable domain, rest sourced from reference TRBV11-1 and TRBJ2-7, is EAEVAQSPRYKITEKSQAVAFWCDPISGHATLYWYRQILGQGPELLVQFQDESVVDDSQLPKDRFSAERLKGVDSTLKIQPAELGDSAMYLCASSLEASGSYEQYFGPGTRLTVT.

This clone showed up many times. The CDR3 spells CASGAGHQLEQYF. The CDR3 nucleotides are TGTGCCAGCGGCGCAGGGCACCAACTCGAGCAGTACTTC. The V gene is TRBV7-2, the J gene TRBJ2-7; D perhaps matches TRBD1 (5 bases). The V and J ends lost 8 bases and 6 bases respectively, with 17 bases between them. Germline V lookup: CDR1 SGHTA, CDR2 FQGNSA. The CDR3 extends over 13 amino acids.